The 25 T cell receptor beta chains given below trace back to one sample, sequenced in a study of blood T cells in healthy people across ages. Sample-barcoded 5' priming and a J-beta primer mix drove a second PCR of roughly 7 to 11 cycles. TCRdb re-analysed the 5' RACE reads in MiXCR, keeping a single row per CDR3 protein. The sample includes approximately 1.5 million distinct CDR3 sequences, around 35% seen only once; the top ten take approximately 11%. The sequencing sample was made of blood. All receptors derive from a woman aged 30 to 39 in good health.

The CDR3 nucleotides read TGTGCCATCACCGGTCAGACCTACAATGAGCAGTTCTTC. Its protein product is CAITGQTYNEQFF. The V gene is TRBV10-3, the J gene TRBJ2-1; D is uncertain. Germline CDR1 and CDR2: ENHRY and SYGVKD. This CDR3 has 13 residues. Trimming shortened V by 7 bases and J by 2 bases, and 9 bases separated the two germline ends.

A few counts support this clonotype. The V call is TRBV7-9, the J call TRBJ1-2, with D perhaps matching TRBD1 (6 bases). V was shortened by 5 bases and J by 3 bases, with 13 bases between the two germline ends. The CDR3 loop spans 14 amino acids. Germline CDR1 is SEHNR and CDR2 is FQNEAQ (reference sequence). This CDR3 reads CASSRRQADYGYTF. Written as DNA, the CDR3 is TGTGCCAGCAGCCGACGACAGGCCGACTATGGCTACACCTTC.

The table lists this clonotype with a few counts. The chain combines TRBV11-2 with TRBJ2-5, with D unresolved. Germline CDR1 is SGHAT and CDR2 is FQNNGV. This CDR3 is 13 amino acids long. V was cut by 3 bases and J by 2 bases, with 7 bases left in between. DNA for the CDR3: TGTGCCAGCAGCTTTTCCCTGCAAGAGACCCAGTACTTC. Translation gives CASSFSLQETQYF.

The chain employs TRBV13 and TRBJ2-5; TRBD1 might be the D (5 bases). Per the germline V gene, CDR1 is PRHDT and CDR2 is FYEKMQ (reference sequence). V lost 2 bases and J lost 12, with 13 bases in between. The CDR3 has 12 residues. CDR3 in amino acids: CASSLWGLEEYF. CDR3 bases: TGTGCCAGCAGCTTATGGGGCCTTGAGGAGTACTTC.

The CDR3 spells CASTESGGAHYGYTF. As DNA, the CDR3 is TGTGCCAGCACTGAGTCAGGGGGCGCACACTATGGCTACACCTTC. The chain is built from TRBV7-9 and TRBJ1-2, with 8 bases that match TRBD1. The CDR3 is made up of 15 amino acids. CDR1 and CDR2 (germline): SEHNR, FQNEAQ (reference sequence). V shed 7 bases, J shed 3 bases, and the junction held 10 bases outside the gene matches.

The chain carries TRBV5-5 and TRBJ1-2; unclear D gene. The CDR3 spans 16 residues. Germline V CDR1 and CDR2: SGHKS, YYEKEE (reference sequence). V lost 4 bases and J 3 bases, leaving 19 bases between the germline ends. The CDR3 DNA reads as TGTGCCAGCAGCCTGGGTGACAAGCAAACGGACTATGGCTACACCTTC. Its translation is CASSLGDKQTDYGYTF.

As regards this clonotype: One junction end disagrees with the germline gene, perhaps due to a read error. The chain has TRBV18 and TRBJ2-3, with a tentative D call TRBD1 (8 bases). Per the germline V gene, CDR1 is KGHSH and CDR2 is LQKENI. The CDR3 covers 15 residues. The DNA of the CDR3 is TGTGTCAGCTCACCCGACAGGGGAGGGCCAGATACGCAGTATTTT. It yields the protein CVSSPDRGGPDTQYF.

V usage is TRBV12-3 or TRBV12-4 and J usage is TRBJ2-5; D might be TRBD1 (6 bases). The CDR3 has 13 residues. Deletions cut 8 bases from V and 13 bases from J, with 23 bases between. The CDR3 spells CASGPTEGRGWYF. Written as DNA, the CDR3 is TGTGCCAGCGGACCAACTGAGGGCAGGGGATGGTACTTC.

The chain has TRBV7-2 and TRBJ2-7; D is ambiguous. Germline V CDR1 and CDR2: SGHTA, FQGNSA. V lost 4 bases and J 2 bases, leaving 12 bases between the germline ends. CDR3 length equals 14 residues. The CDR3 bases are TGTGCCAGCAGCTCGGCGGTGGGAACCTACGAGCAGTACTTC. Protein product: CASSSAVGTYEQYF. The whole variable domain, filled in from reference TRBV7-2 and TRBJ2-7, reads GAGVSQSPSNKVTEKGKDVELRCDPISGHTALYWYRQSLGQGLEFLIYFQGNSAPDKSGLPSDRFSAERTGGSVSTLTIQRTQQEDSAVYLCASSSAVGTYEQYFGPGTRLTVT.

This clonotype turned up a few times. The chain has TRBV7-2 and TRBJ2-5; 7 bases fit TRBD2. The CDR3 is made up of 14 amino acids. J lost 8 bases, V lost 5 bases, and 11 bases had no gene match. The germline gives CDR1 SGHTA, CDR2 FQGNSA. The CDR3 here is CASSQSGKLRTQYF. The CDR3 region has the DNA TGTGCCAGCAGCCAAAGCGGGAAACTGCGAACCCAGTACTTC.

This clonotype has just a few counts. V is TRBV6-1 and J is TRBJ2-1, with D perhaps TRBD2 (6 bases). V lost 6 bases and J 5 bases, leaving 14 bases between the germline ends. Per the germline V gene, CDR1 is MNHNS and CDR2 is SASEGT. CDR3 length: 14 residues. CDR3 sequence reads: CASRDYITHNEQFF. In DNA, the CDR3 is TGTGCCAGCAGGGACTATATAACTCACAATGAGCAGTTCTTC.

The rearrangement links TRBV5-1 to TRBJ2-3; TRBD2 matches at 7 bases. Germline V lookup: CDR1 SGHRS, CDR2 YFSETQ. V shed 0 bases, J shed 2 bases, and the junction held 6 bases outside the gene matches. The CDR3 has 16 amino acids. Here the CDR3 reads CASSLDPAGNTDTQYF. In DNA form, the CDR3 reads TGCGCCAGCAGCTTGGATCCAGCGGGGAACACAGATACGCAGTATTTT.

The chain carries TRBV19 and TRBJ2-7; the D gene is possibly TRBD1 (6 bases). The CDR3 has 13 residues. V gave up 4 bases and J gave up 5 bases, with 12 bases separating them. Germline-derived CDR1 and CDR2 are LNHDA and SQIVND (reference sequence). CDR3 in DNA: TGTGCCAGTAGTACCCAGGGGTTGGACGAGCAGTACTTC. It is translated as CASSTQGLDEQYF.

This clonotype was picked up many times. The chain is built from TRBV5-1 and TRBJ2-5; no clear D. Germline V CDR1 and CDR2: SGHRS, YFSETQ. Trimming pared 7 bases from V and 5 bases from J, leaving 9 bases between. This CDR3 is 11 amino acids long. The CDR3 reads CASGPEETQYF. CDR3 DNA sequence: TGCGCCAGCGGACCTGAGGAGACCCAGTACTTC.

There are a few counts of this clonotype. The chain combines TRBV5-1 with TRBJ1-2; TRBD1 matches at 8 bases. V lost 4 bases and J lost 8; bases outside the gene matches: 4. CDR3 size: 12 residues. In germline, CDR1 is SGHRS, CDR2 YFSETQ. CDR3 coding DNA: TGCGCCAGCAGCATGGACAGGGACGGCTACACCTTC. Residues: CASSMDRDGYTF.

The sample holds a few counts of this clonotype. This rearrangement joins TRBV27 to TRBJ2-7; 8 nucleotides match TRBD1. CDR1 MNHEY and CDR2 SMNVEV come from the germline V gene (reference sequence). V lost 5 bases, J lost 2 bases, and 11 bases stayed unmatched. The CDR3 contains 16 residues. In DNA form, the CDR3 reads TGTGCCAGCAGTCCCGCCCCCACAGGGGGTGCCTACGAGCAGTACTTC. This gives the protein CASSPAPTGGAYEQYF.

V gene TRBV6-1 combines with J gene TRBJ2-5, with a possible D match to TRBD2 (6 bases). Trimming pared 6 bases from V and 4 bases from J, leaving 15 bases between. Germline V gene data show CDR1 as MNHNS and CDR2 as SASEGT. The CDR3 is 14 residues long. The CDR3 region has the DNA TGTGCCAGCAGGGGGACTCGGGGCGGAGAGACCCAGTACTTC. Its protein product is CASRGTRGGETQYF.

The sample holds a few counts of this clonotype. The rearrangement joins TRBV3-1 to TRBJ2-1, with unresolved D. Per germline, CDR1 LGHDT and CDR2 YNNKEL (reference sequence). The CDR3 extends over 15 amino acids. Deletions cut 4 bases from V and 2 bases from J, with 12 bases between. CDR3 DNA sequence: TGTGCCAGCAGCCTCTCTCGCTTGACCTACAATGAGCAGTTCTTC. Its translation is CASSLSRLTYNEQFF.

The chain uses TRBV24-1 and TRBJ2-7; TRBD2 matches at 7 bases. The CDR3 loop spans 13 amino acids. Germline CDR1 reads KGHDR; CDR2 reads SFDVKD. The V gene end was trimmed by 7 bases and the J gene end by 4 bases; junction bases not matched to a gene: 6. The CDR3 DNA reads TGTGCCACCAGGGACGGGGGGAGGTACGAGCAGTACTTC. This codes for CATRDGGRYEQYF.

The chain carries TRBV20-1 and TRBJ2-3; 7 bases are a match to TRBD2. Germline CDR1 is DFQATT and CDR2 is SNEGSKA (reference sequence). The J segment lost 3 bases and the V segment lost 3 bases, leaving 6 bases of the junction unmatched. The CDR3 spans 14 residues. CDR3 protein: CSASLWGGTDTQYF. The CDR3 DNA sequence: TGCAGTGCTAGCCTGTGGGGGGGTACAGATACGCAGTATTTT.

The chain links TRBV5-1 to TRBJ2-5; no definite D call. The better agreement between TRBJ2-7 and the DNA end casts doubt on the J call. Germline CDR1 and CDR2: SGHRS and YFSETQ. The CDR3 covers 15 residues. CDR3 amino acids: CASSLGAGMSYEQYF. CDR3 sequence (DNA): TGCGCCAGCAGCTTGGGGGCAGGAATGTCCTACGAGCAGTACTTC.

As to this clonotype: A read error may account for a junction end that differs from germline. The chain is built from TRBV5-6 and TRBJ2-1; 7 bases fit TRBD1. This CDR3 comprises 15 residues. From germline, CDR1 is SGHDT and CDR2 YYEEEE. The CDR3 reads CASSLGQGPYNEQCF. DNA for the CDR3: TGTGCCAGCAGCTTGGGACAGGGCCCCTACAATGAGCAGTGCTTC. Full variable domain (outside the CDR3, taken from reference TRBV5-6 and TRBJ2-1): DAGVTQSPTHLIKTRGQQVTLRCSPKSGHDTVSWYQQALGQGPQFIFQYYEEEERQRGNFPDRFSGHQFPNYSSELNVNALLLGDSALYLCASSLGQGPYNEQCFGPGTRLTVL.

Many counts were recorded for this clonotype. The V and J genes are TRBV29-1 and TRBJ2-5; D uncertain. The germline V gene has CDR1 SQVTM and CDR2 ANQGSEA. V was trimmed by 5 bases and J by 1 base, leaving 11 bases between them. The CDR3 is 13 amino acids. CDR3 DNA sequence: TGCAGCGTTATGGGCCGAACCCAAGAGACCCAGTACTTC. Encoded protein: CSVMGRTQETQYF.

The chain has TRBV5-1 and TRBJ1-3; D remains unclear. Germline V gene lookup returns CDR1 SGHRS and CDR2 YFSETQ. Trimming stripped 1 base from V and 1 base from J, with 3 bases between. This CDR3 spans 13 amino acids. CDR3 protein: CASSLISGNTIYF. The CDR3 DNA is TGCGCCAGCAGCTTGATATCTGGAAACACCATATATTTT.

Comments on this clonotype: The junction departs from the called germline gene at one end, perhaps through a read error. This chain links TRBV3-1 with TRBJ1-2, with 7 nucleotides matching TRBD1. The CDR3 runs to 15 residues. Germline values: CDR1 LGHDT, CDR2 YNNKEL (reference sequence). The CDR3 here is CAGSQAGQVQDGYTF. The CDR3 nucleotides are TGTGCCGGCAGCCAAGCTGGACAGGTCCAAGATGGCTACACCTTC.